This T cell receptor (beta chain) was recorded in a study of T cells in Graves' hyperthyroidism and ophthalmopathy. For the study at large: Peripheral blood collection took place at initial diagnosis, before any treatment.

Disease lasting under 3 months, a NOSPECS grade of at least 4, and a Clinical Activity Score of at least 3 were features of the ophthalmopathy patients. Clinical symptoms, serum thyroxine and TRAb, thyroid ultrasound and orbital computed tomography were used for the diagnoses. In germline, CDR1 is SGHAT, CDR2 FQNNGV. V was shortened by 6 bases and J by 5 bases, with 7 bases between the two germline ends. The CDR3 length is 12 residues. Regions amplified from RNA transcripts were the TCR beta CDR3 regions. First-round RT-PCR with HTBI primers amplified the TCR CDR3 region. TCRdb analysed the multiplex PCR reads with MiXCR anew, one entry per CDR3 protein. The table lists a few hundred thousand distinct CDR3 sequences, about 13% of them singletons, with 30% to 35% in the top ten.

The chain joins TRBV11-2 to TRBJ2-2; tentatively, D is TRBD1 (5 bases). Sequencing used blood. The receptor was derived from a woman aged 40-49 years with Graves' ophthalmopathy. CDR3: CASRQETGELFF. In nucleotides, the CDR3 is TGTGCCAGCAGACAGGAGACCGGGGAGCTGTTTTTT.